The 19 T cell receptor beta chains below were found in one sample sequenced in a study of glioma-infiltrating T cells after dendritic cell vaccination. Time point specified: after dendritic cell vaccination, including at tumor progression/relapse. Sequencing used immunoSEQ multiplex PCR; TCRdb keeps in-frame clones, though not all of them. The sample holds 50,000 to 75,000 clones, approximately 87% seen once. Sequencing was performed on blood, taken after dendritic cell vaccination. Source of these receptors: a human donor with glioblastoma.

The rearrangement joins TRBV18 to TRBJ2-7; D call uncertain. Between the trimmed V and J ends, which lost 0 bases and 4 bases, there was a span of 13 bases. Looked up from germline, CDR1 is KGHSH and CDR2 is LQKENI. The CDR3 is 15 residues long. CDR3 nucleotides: TGTGCCAGCTCACCACCGGCGGCCTTTAGTTACGAGCAGTACTTC. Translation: CASSPPAAFSYEQYF.

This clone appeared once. The CDR3 region is CASIEERNNEKLFF. The CDR3 bases are TGTGCCAGCATTGAGGAGCGGAATAATGAAAAACTGTTTTTT. This chain links TRBV25-1 with TRBJ1-4, with D hard to call. Germline V CDR1 and CDR2: MGHDK, SYGVNS. This CDR3 has 14 amino acids. V lost 7 bases and J 4 bases, leaving 13 bases between the germline ends.

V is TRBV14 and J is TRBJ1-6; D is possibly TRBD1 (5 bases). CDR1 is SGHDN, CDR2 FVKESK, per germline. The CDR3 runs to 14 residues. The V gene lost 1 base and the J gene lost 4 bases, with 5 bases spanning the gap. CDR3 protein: CASSQGQYNSPLHF. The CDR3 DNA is TGTGCCAGCAGCCAAGGACAGTATAATTCACCCCTCCACTTT.

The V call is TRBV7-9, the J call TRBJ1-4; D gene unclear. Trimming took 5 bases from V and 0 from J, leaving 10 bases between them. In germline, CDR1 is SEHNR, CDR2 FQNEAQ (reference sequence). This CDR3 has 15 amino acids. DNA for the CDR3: TGTGCCAGCAGCCTCCGGGAAACAACTAATGAAAAACTGTTTTTT. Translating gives CASSLRETTNEKLFF.

CDR3 nucleotide sequence: TGTGCCACCGCAGAGAACACTGAAGCTTTCTTT. It yields the protein CATAENTEAFF. The V gene is TRBV10-3, the J gene TRBJ1-1; D is ambiguous. V was cut by 10 bases and J by 1 base, with 7 bases left in between. This CDR3 is built from 11 residues. CDR1 ENHRY and CDR2 SYGVKD come from the germline V gene.

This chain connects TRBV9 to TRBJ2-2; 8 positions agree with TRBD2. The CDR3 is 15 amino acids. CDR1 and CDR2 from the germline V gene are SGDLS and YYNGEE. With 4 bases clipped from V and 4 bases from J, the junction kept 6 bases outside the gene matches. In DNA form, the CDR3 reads TGTGCCAGCAGCCGGAGCGGGGGCGCCACCGGGGAGCTGTTTTTT. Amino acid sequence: CASSRSGGATGELFF.

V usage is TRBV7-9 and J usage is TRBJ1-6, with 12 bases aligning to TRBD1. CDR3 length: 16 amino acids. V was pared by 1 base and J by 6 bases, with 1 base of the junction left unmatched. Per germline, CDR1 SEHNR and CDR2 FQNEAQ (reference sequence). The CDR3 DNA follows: TGTGCCAGCAGCTTAGGGGGACAGGGGGCTAATTCACCCCTCCACTTT. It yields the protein CASSLGGQGANSPLHF.

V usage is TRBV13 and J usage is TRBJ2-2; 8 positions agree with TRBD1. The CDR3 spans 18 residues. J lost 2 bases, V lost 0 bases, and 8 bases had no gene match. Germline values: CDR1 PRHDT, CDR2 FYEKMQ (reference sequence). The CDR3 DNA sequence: TGTGCCAGCAGCTTAGGCCTAATCAGGGGGCTCAACACCGGGGAGCTGTTTTTT. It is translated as CASSLGLIRGLNTGELFF.

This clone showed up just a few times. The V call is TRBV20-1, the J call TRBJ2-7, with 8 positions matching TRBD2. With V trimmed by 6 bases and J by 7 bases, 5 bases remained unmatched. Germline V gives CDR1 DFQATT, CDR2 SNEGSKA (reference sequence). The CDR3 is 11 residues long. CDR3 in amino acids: CSASGGLEQYF. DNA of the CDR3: TGCAGTGCGAGCGGGGGTCTTGAGCAGTACTTC.

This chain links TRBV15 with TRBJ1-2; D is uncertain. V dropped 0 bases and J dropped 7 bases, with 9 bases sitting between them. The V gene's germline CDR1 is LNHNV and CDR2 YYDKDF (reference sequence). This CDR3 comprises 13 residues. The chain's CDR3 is CATSRDHGGGYTF. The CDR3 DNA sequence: TGTGCCACCAGCAGAGATCATGGCGGTGGCTACACCTTC.

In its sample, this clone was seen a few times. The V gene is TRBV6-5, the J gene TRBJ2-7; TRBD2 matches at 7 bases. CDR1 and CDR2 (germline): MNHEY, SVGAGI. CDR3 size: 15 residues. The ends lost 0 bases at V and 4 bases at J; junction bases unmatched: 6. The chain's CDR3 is CASSYSTERGYEQYF. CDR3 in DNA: TGTGCCAGCAGTTACTCGACGGAGCGGGGTTACGAGCAGTACTTC.

The CDR3 DNA reads TGTGCCAGCAGCTCCGGCGATACTATACAGAACACCGGGGAGCTGTTTTTT. Amino acids: CASSSGDTIQNTGELFF. This chain joins TRBV7-2 and TRBJ2-2; D gene ambiguous. Between the trimmed V and J ends, which lost 4 bases and 1 base, there was a span of 16 bases. In germline, CDR1 is SGHTA, CDR2 FQGNSA. The CDR3 is made up of 17 amino acids.

CDR3 coding DNA: TGCGCCAGCAGCTTGGCCGAGTCTAGCGGGGTTAGTCTCTACGAGCAGTACTTC. Its translation: CASSLAESSGVSLYEQYF. The chain joins TRBV5-1 to TRBJ2-7; TRBD2 matches 9 bases. This CDR3 is 18 amino acids long. Germline V CDR1 and CDR2: SGHRS, YFSETQ. V lost 0 bases and J lost 3; bases outside the gene matches: 13.

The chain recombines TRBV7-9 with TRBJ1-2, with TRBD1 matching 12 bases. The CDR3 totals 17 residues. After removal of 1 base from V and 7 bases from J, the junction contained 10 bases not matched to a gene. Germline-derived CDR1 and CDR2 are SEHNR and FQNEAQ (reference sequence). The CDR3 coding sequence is TGTGCCAGCAGCTTAGATGTTGGGGACAGGGGGCGCTCTGGCTACACCTTC. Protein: CASSLDVGDRGRSGYTF. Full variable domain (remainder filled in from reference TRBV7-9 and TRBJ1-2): DTGVSQNPRHKITKRGQNVTFRCDPISEHNRLYWYRQTLGQGPEFLTYFQNEAQLEKSRLLSDRFSAERPKGSFSTLEIQRTEQGDSAMYLCASSLDVGDRGRSGYTFGSGTRLTVV.

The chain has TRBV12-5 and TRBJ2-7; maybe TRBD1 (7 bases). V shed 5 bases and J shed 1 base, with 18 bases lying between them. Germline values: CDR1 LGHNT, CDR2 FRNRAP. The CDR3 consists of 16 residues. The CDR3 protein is CASGTQGGKLSYEQYF. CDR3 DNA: TGTGCTAGTGGTACCCAGGGGGGAAAACTGTCCTACGAGCAGTACTTC.

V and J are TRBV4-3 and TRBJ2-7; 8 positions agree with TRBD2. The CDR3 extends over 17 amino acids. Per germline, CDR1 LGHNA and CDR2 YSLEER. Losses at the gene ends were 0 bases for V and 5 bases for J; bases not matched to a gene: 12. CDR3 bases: TGCGCCAGCAGCCAAGATGTAGTCCGGGGGGGCGTCGACGAGCAGTACTTC. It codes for CASSQDVVRGGVDEQYF.

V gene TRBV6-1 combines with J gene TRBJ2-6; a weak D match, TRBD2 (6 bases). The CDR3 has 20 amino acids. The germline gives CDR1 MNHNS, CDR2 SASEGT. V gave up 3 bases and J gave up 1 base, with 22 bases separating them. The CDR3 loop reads CASSDFRGRTQGSGANVLTF. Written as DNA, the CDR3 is TGTGCCAGCAGTGATTTTCGGGGGAGGACCCAAGGGTCTGGGGCCAACGTCCTGACTTTC.

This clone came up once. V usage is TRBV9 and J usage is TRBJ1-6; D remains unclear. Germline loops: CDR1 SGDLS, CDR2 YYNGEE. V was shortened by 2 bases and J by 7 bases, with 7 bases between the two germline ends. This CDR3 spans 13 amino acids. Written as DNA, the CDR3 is TGTGCCAGCAGCGTCGGAGAGAATTCACCCCTCCACTTT. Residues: CASSVGENSPLHF.

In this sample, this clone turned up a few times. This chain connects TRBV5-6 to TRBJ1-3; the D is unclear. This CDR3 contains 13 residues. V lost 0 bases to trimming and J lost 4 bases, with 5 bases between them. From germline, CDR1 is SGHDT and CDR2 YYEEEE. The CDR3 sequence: CASSLDLGNTIYF. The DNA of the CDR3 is TGTGCCAGCAGCTTGGATCTGGGAAACACCATATATTTT.